The 15 T cell receptor beta chains below all came from one sample that was sequenced in a study of regulatory T cells in long-lasting Graves disease. Regarding time point: persistent/refractory GD, antithyroid drugs over 5 years with positive TRAb. There was RNA extracted from PBMCs, and the TCR library was made from it. Building of the TCR beta libraries involved iRepertoire HTBI primers and Arm-PCR of CDR3 regions. TCRdb passed the multiplex PCR reads through MiXCR, listing each CDR3 protein once. The profile shows roughly 490,000 distinct CDR3 sequences, 22% of them singletons. The sample was peripheral blood mononuclear cells (PBMCs), taken when the disease was refractory, from a patient treated with antithyroid drugs. All receptors come from a female donor with Graves disease.

This clonotype has a count of ten or more. The chain recombines TRBV20-1 with TRBJ1-1; D gene uncertain. The CDR3 runs 10 residues. V was clipped by 8 bases and J by 7 bases, with 11 bases between them. Looked up from germline, CDR1 is DFQATT and CDR2 is SNEGSKA (reference sequence). As DNA, the CDR3 is TGCAGTAGTTACGGGGTTGAAGCTTTCTTT. It encodes CSSYGVEAFF.

The chain is built from TRBV18 and TRBJ2-1; the D is unclear. This CDR3 comprises 14 residues. Between the trimmed V and J ends, which lost 0 bases and 5 bases, there was a span of 8 bases. Per the germline V gene, CDR1 is KGHSH and CDR2 is LQKENI. Written as DNA, the CDR3 is TGTGCCAGCTCACCACCGACGCCTCACAATGAGCAGTTCTTC. This sequence encodes CASSPPTPHNEQFF.

This clonotype was recorded at least ten times. This rearrangement joins TRBV28 to TRBJ1-5; D call uncertain. The CDR3 has 14 amino acids. Germline V gives CDR1 MDHEN, CDR2 SYDVKM. Trimming pared 4 bases from V and 3 bases from J, leaving 10 bases between. As DNA, the CDR3 is TGTGCCAGCAGTTACCTCGGGGACAATCAGCCCCAGCATTTT. It specifies CASSYLGDNQPQHF.

This clonotype has only a few counts. The chain links TRBV12-3 or TRBV12-4 to TRBJ2-1; D may be TRBD1 (6 bases). The V and J ends lost 0 bases and 14 bases respectively, with 14 bases between them. The length of the CDR3 is 13 residues. This chain's CDR3 is CASSLARQGNKFF. In DNA form, the CDR3 reads TGTGCCAGCAGTTTAGCGCGGCAGGGGAATAAGTTCTTC.

This clonotype was detected ten times or more. The chain employs TRBV27 and TRBJ2-7; no clear D gene. Germline V gives CDR1 MNHEY, CDR2 SMNVEV (reference sequence). Trimming removed 0 bases at V and 0 bases at J, with 9 bases between. The CDR3 sequence is 15 residues long. The CDR3 DNA reads as TGTGCCAGCAGTTTATCGGGCGGTGCCTCCTACGAGCAGTACTTC. Translating gives CASSLSGGASYEQYF.

This clonotype showed up many times. The chain employs TRBV30 and TRBJ1-2; D remains unclear. Trimming shortened V by 2 bases and J by 8 bases, and 9 bases separated the two germline ends. Germline CDR1 is GTSNPN and CDR2 is SVGIG (reference sequence). This CDR3 comprises 11 residues. The CDR3 region is CAWSYVSGYTF. The CDR3 coding sequence is TGTGCCTGGAGTTATGTCTCCGGCTACACCTTC.

This rearrangement joins TRBV29-1 to TRBJ1-1; D call uncertain. The V gene's germline CDR1 is SQVTM and CDR2 ANQGSEA. The CDR3 runs to 13 residues. Trimming took 4 bases from V and 4 from J, leaving 13 bases between them. CDR3 residues: CSVGGLLGTEAFF. DNA of the CDR3: TGCAGCGTTGGCGGACTACTGGGCACTGAAGCTTTCTTT.

Comment on this clonotype: This clone may be a read error of a much larger clone one base away. The rearrangement links TRBV2 to TRBJ1-4; weak D call: TRBD1 (6 bases). Germline V gene sequence: CDR1 SNHLY, CDR2 FYNNEI. The CDR3 loop spans 13 amino acids. CDR3: CASSDRGWEKLLF. For the CDR3, the DNA is TGTGCCAGCAGTGACAGGGGTTGGGAAAAACTGCTTTTT.

V is TRBV20-1 and J is TRBJ2-5; TRBD1 aligns across 7 bases. Germline-derived CDR1 and CDR2 are DFQATT and SNEGSKA (reference sequence). Trimming cost V 3 bases and J 4 bases; bases outside gene matches: 14. The CDR3 runs 16 residues. The CDR3, as DNA: TGCAGTGCTAGTCCCACAGGGGCCGCCCGGAGAGAGACCCAGTACTTC. Translating gives CSASPTGAARRETQYF.

The chain links TRBV11-2 to TRBJ2-1; D is ambiguous. The length of the CDR3 is 15 residues. V gave up 2 bases and J gave up 0 bases, with 8 bases separating them. Looked up from germline, CDR1 is SGHAT and CDR2 is FQNNGV. The CDR3: CASSLLRSSYNEQFF. In DNA form, the CDR3 reads TGTGCCAGCAGCTTACTGCGGAGCTCCTACAATGAGCAGTTCTTC.

This chain links TRBV27 with TRBJ2-2; weak D call: TRBD1 (5 bases). The V gene's germline CDR1 is MNHEY and CDR2 SMNVEV (reference sequence). The germline V and J ends were trimmed by 9 bases and 2 bases, with 16 bases remaining between them. This CDR3 comprises 15 residues. CDR3 DNA sequence: TGTGCCAGTCAACGACAGAACTTTAACACCGGGGAGCTGTTTTTT. This encodes CASQRQNFNTGELFF.

The table lists this clonotype with many counts. The V call is TRBV18, the J call TRBJ2-7; D remains unclear. This CDR3 region has 14 residues. CDR1 is KGHSH and CDR2 is LQKENI in the germline V gene. V lost 0 bases and J lost 3, with 9 bases in between. The CDR3, as DNA: TGTGCCAGCTCACCACCTGCCTCTATCTACGAGCAGTACTTC. It is translated as CASSPPASIYEQYF.

Many counts were recorded for this clonotype. V is TRBV13 and J is TRBJ1-1, with D unclear. There are 15 residues in the CDR3. V was clipped by 2 bases and J by 5 bases, with 15 bases between them. Germline loops: CDR1 PRHDT, CDR2 FYEKMQ (reference sequence). CDR3 nucleotide sequence: TGTGCCAGCAGCTTACGGATGTCCCTGGTTACTGAAGCTTTCTTT. It yields the protein CASSLRMSLVTEAFF.

This rearrangement joins TRBV20-1 to TRBJ2-5; 8 bases match TRBD1. The CDR3 covers 13 residues. Germline CDR1 DFQATT, CDR2 SNEGSKA (reference sequence). J was trimmed by 5 bases and V by 8 bases; bases with no gene match: 10. CDR3 in amino acids: CSTGQGAEETQYF. CDR3 in DNA: TGCAGTACCGGACAGGGTGCCGAGGAGACCCAGTACTTC.

Turning to this clonotype: A clone one base away is much larger, so this may be a read error. The chain joins TRBV11-1 to TRBJ1-1, with D tentatively TRBD1 (5 bases). Germline CDR1 and CDR2: SGHAT and FQDESV (reference sequence). CDR3 length: 13 residues. In nucleotides, the CDR3 is TGTGCCAGCAGCTTAGAGGGGAGCACTGAAGCTTCCTTT. This gives the protein CASSLEGSTEASF.